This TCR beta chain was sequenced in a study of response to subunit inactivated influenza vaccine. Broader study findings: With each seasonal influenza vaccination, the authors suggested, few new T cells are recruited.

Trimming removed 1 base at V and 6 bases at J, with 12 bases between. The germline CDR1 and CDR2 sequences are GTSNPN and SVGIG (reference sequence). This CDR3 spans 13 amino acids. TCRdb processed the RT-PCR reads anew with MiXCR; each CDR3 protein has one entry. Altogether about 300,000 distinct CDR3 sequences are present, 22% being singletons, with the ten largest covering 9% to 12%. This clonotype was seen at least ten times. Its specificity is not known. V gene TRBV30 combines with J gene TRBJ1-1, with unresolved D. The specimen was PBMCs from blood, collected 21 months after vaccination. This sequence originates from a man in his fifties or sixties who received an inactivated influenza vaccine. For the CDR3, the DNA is TGTGCCTGGAGTGGCGTGGCGTGGGCTGAAGCTTTCTTT. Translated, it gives CAWSGVAWAEAFF.